A single sample gave rise to the 31 T cell receptor beta chains below, sequenced in a study of T cells in Graves' hyperthyroidism and ophthalmopathy. From RNA transcripts, TCR beta CDR3 regions were amplified. HTBI primers were used for first-round RT-PCR of the TCR CDR3. From the multiplex PCR reads, TCRdb called clonotypes with MiXCR, one entry per CDR3 protein. The sample holds about 640,000 distinct CDR3 sequences, about 14% seen once. The source material was blood. These TCRs come from a woman aged 50 to 60 with Graves' ophthalmopathy.

This clonotype was seen at least ten times. This chain's CDR3 is CASSDGRSFYNEQFF. The DNA of the CDR3 is TGTGCCAGCAGTGATGGCAGGTCCTTTTACAATGAGCAGTTCTTC. The genes are TRBV2 and TRBJ2-1, with D unresolved. Per the germline V gene, CDR1 is SNHLY and CDR2 is FYNNEI. The CDR3 length is 15 residues. Trimming removed 3 bases from V and 4 bases from J, with 13 bases in between.

This clonotype was detected many times. V is TRBV27 and J is TRBJ2-1; 7 nucleotides agree with TRBD2. V trimming: 2 bases; J trimming: 5 bases; junction bases outside the gene matches: 9. CDR1 is MNHEY and CDR2 is SMNVEV in the germline V gene (reference sequence). The CDR3 runs 16 residues. CDR3 DNA sequence: TGTGCCAGCAGTTTAATCCCTAGCGGAGGGAACAATGAGCAGTTCTTC. It codes for CASSLIPSGGNNEQFF.

V gene TRBV12-3 or TRBV12-4 combines with J gene TRBJ2-3, with 7 bases identical to TRBD1. The length of the CDR3 is 15 residues. Trimming at V came to 6 bases and at J to 2 bases, leaving 8 bases not matched to a gene. The CDR3 DNA follows: TGTGCCAGCAGACACAGGGGTTTACTCACAGATACGCAGTATTTT. Residues: CASRHRGLLTDTQYF.

This clonotype showed up many times. This rearrangement joins TRBV27 to TRBJ1-2; unclear D gene. CDR1 and CDR2 (germline): MNHEY, SMNVEV (reference sequence). Trimming cost V 3 bases and J 0 bases, with 11 bases left between them. CDR3 size: 15 residues. Here the CDR3 DNA reads TGTGCCAGCAGTTTTAACGAGAATCCTAACTATGGCTACACCTTC. The encoded protein is CASSFNENPNYGYTF.

This clonotype showed up many times. The chain joins TRBV7-2 to TRBJ2-5; 11 bases are shared with TRBD2. This CDR3 region has 15 residues. V dropped 2 bases and J dropped 4; count of bases not matched to a gene: 3. Germline V CDR1 and CDR2: SGHTA, FQGNSA. The CDR3 region has the DNA TGTGCCAGCAGCTTAAATACTAGCGGGAGAGAGACCCAGTACTTC. Its protein is CASSLNTSGRETQYF.

This clonotype was seen at least ten times. This rearrangement joins TRBV3-1 to TRBJ2-7; no clear D. Per germline, CDR1 LGHDT and CDR2 YNNKEL (reference sequence). There are 13 residues in the CDR3. V was cut by 2 bases and J by 6 bases, with 11 bases left in between. CDR3 coding DNA: TGTGCCAGCAGCCAAAGAGTTCTGCGCGAGCAGTACTTC. It specifies CASSQRVLREQYF.

The rearrangement uses TRBV6-1 and TRBJ1-1, with D unresolved. There are 14 residues in the CDR3. Germline V lookup: CDR1 MNHNS, CDR2 SASEGT. With 6 bases removed from V and 5 bases from J, the gap between germline ends came to 16 bases. This CDR3 is CASRDWGSLTEAFF. Written as DNA, the CDR3 is TGTGCCAGCAGGGATTGGGGATCCTTAACTGAAGCTTTCTTT.

J is TRBJ2-1 and V is TRBV19; 15 positions agree with TRBD2. The length of the CDR3 is 16 residues. Unmatched junction bases numbered 7, after V lost 4 bases and J lost 9 bases. The germline CDR1 and CDR2 sequences are LNHDA and SQIVND (reference sequence). This chain's CDR3 is CASSNSRTSGRVEQFF. As DNA, the CDR3 is TGTGCCAGTAGTAACTCCCGGACTAGCGGGAGGGTTGAGCAGTTCTTC.

This clonotype occurred a few times. This chain links TRBV7-9 with TRBJ2-5; D is tentatively TRBD1 or TRBD2 (6 bases each). Deletions cut 1 base from V and 2 bases from J, with 14 bases between. The germline gives CDR1 SEHNR, CDR2 FQNEAQ (reference sequence). The CDR3 has 16 residues. CDR3 nucleotides: TGTGCCAGCAGCTTAGGGACAGTTGGACTACAAGAGACCCAGTACTTC. It specifies CASSLGTVGLQETQYF.

This clonotype was detected ten times or more. The rearrangement uses TRBV28 and TRBJ1-1; no clear D. The CDR3 is 12 amino acids. The germline V gene encodes CDR1 MDHEN and CDR2 SYDVKM. Trimming took off 7 bases at V and 10 bases at J, with 16 bases between the two ends. The CDR3 spells CASTAYRSGAFF. CDR3 nucleotides: TGTGCCAGCACAGCGTATAGATCTGGAGCTTTCTTT.

In its sample, this clonotype was seen many times. The V gene is TRBV5-6, the J gene TRBJ2-7; D tentatively fits TRBD1 or TRBD2 (6 bases each). V was trimmed by 5 bases and J by 2 bases, leaving 14 bases between them. The CDR3 contains 14 residues. The germline V gene has CDR1 SGHDT and CDR2 YYEEEE. The CDR3 protein is CASRRGRDAYEQYF. CDR3 coding DNA: TGTGCCAGCAGACGGGGGCGGGATGCCTACGAGCAGTACTTC. Full variable domain (outside the CDR3, taken from reference TRBV5-6 and TRBJ2-7): DAGVTQSPTHLIKTRGQQVTLRCSPKSGHDTVSWYQQALGQGPQFIFQYYEEEERQRGNFPDRFSGHQFPNYSSELNVNALLLGDSALYLCASRRGRDAYEQYFGPGTRLTVT.

This clonotype was seen many times. The V call is TRBV7-8, the J call TRBJ2-7; TRBD2 might be the D (6 bases). This CDR3 contains 15 residues. Trimming shortened V by 5 bases and J by 2 bases, and 16 bases separated the two germline ends. The germline V gene has CDR1 SGHVS and CDR2 FQNEAQ. CDR3 region: CASSPRDSWAYEQYF. The CDR3 nucleotides read TGTGCCAGCAGCCCCCGGGACTCTTGGGCCTACGAGCAGTACTTC.

In its sample, this clonotype was seen once. Mismatch with germline at one junction end may stem from a read error. The J gene is TRBJ2-7, the V gene TRBV2; a weak D match, TRBD2 (5 bases). This CDR3 region has 14 residues. The germline V gene has CDR1 SNHLY and CDR2 FYNNEI. The CDR3 nucleotides read TGTGCCAGCAGTACATCTGACGGGATCTACGAGCGGTACTTC. Translated: CASSTSDGIYERYF.

This chain links TRBV12-3 or TRBV12-4 with TRBJ2-1; D is possibly TRBD2 (6 bases). Trimming left V 3 bases short and J 11 bases short, with 14 bases between. The CDR3 length is 13 residues. In DNA form, the CDR3 reads TGTGCCAGCAGTTTTACCCAGGGAGGACAGCAGTTCTTC. This gives the protein CASSFTQGGQQFF.

CDR3 amino acids: CAHNRGDYGYTF. CDR3 nucleotides: TGTGCCCACAACAGGGGGGACTATGGCTACACCTTC. The chain carries TRBV6-2 or TRBV6-3 and TRBJ1-2; 8 bases match TRBD1. The CDR3 consists of 12 residues. CDR1 and CDR2 (germline): MNHEY, SVGEGT. V lost 11 bases, J lost 3 bases, and 5 bases stayed unmatched.

The sample holds a few counts of this clonotype. The V gene is TRBV19, the J gene TRBJ1-2; D is unclear. Germline-derived CDR1 and CDR2 are LNHDA and SQIVND (reference sequence). The CDR3 loop spans 13 amino acids. V was shortened by 3 bases and J by 3 bases, with 8 bases between the two germline ends. CDR3 protein: CASSMNSYYGYTF. The CDR3 region has the DNA TGTGCCAGTAGTATGAACAGCTACTATGGCTACACCTTC.

This clonotype occurred many times. This sequence joins TRBV5-8 and TRBJ1-6; 7 bases match TRBD1. The germline CDR1 and CDR2 sequences are SGHTS and YDEGEE. V dropped 4 bases and J dropped 11; count of bases not matched to a gene: 9. The CDR3 consists of 14 residues. The CDR3 nucleotides are TGTGCCAGCAGCCGCGGACAGGCAATCCCACCCCTCCACTTT. Translating it yields CASSRGQAIPPLHF.

As to this clonotype: This could be a read error, since a much larger clone is one nucleotide away. The rearrangement links TRBV2 to TRBJ2-2; 13 nucleotides align to TRBD2. The length of the CDR3 is 19 residues. Germline V gene lookup returns CDR1 SNHLY and CDR2 FYNNEI. This CDR3 is CTSSETGTSGMIGAGELFF. The CDR3, as DNA: TGTACCAGCTCTGAGACCGGGACTAGCGGGATGATCGGGGCCGGGGAGCTGTTTTTT.

This clonotype was seen many times. V and J are TRBV11-2 and TRBJ1-1; weak D call: TRBD1 (5 bases). Trimming shortened V by 3 bases and J by 11 bases, and 34 bases separated the two germline ends. The CDR3 runs to 19 residues. Germline V CDR1 and CDR2: SGHAT, FQNNGV. The CDR3, as DNA: TGTGCCAGCAGCTTTATTTCAGCGGCCTACAGGTATAGGGCGAACGAGGCTTTCTTT. As protein: CASSFISAAYRYRANEAFF.

The rearrangement uses TRBV9 and TRBJ2-3, with 7 bases identical to TRBD2. CDR3 length equals 15 residues. From germline, CDR1 is SGDLS and CDR2 YYNGEE. The V gene end was trimmed by 0 bases and the J gene end by 4 bases; junction bases not matched to a gene: 5. The chain's CDR3 is CASSVVGGSPDTQYF. CDR3 in DNA: TGTGCCAGCAGCGTAGTGGGAGGGAGTCCAGATACGCAGTATTTT.

This chain links TRBV6-1 with TRBJ2-1; D assignment may be TRBD1 or TRBD2 (6 bases each). Deletions cut 3 bases from V and 7 bases from J, with 22 bases between. The CDR3 covers 17 residues. Germline V gene sequence: CDR1 MNHNS, CDR2 SASEGT. In DNA, the CDR3 is TGTGCCAGCAGTGATCTAATACTAGCTCTAAGGGGGAATGAGCAGTTCTTC. Protein sequence: CASSDLILALRGNEQFF.

There are many counts of this clonotype. V gene TRBV30 combines with J gene TRBJ1-4; the D gene is possibly TRBD1 (5 bases). V was cut by 4 bases and J by 1 base, with 13 bases left in between. Germline lookup yields CDR1 GTSNPN and CDR2 SVGIG (reference sequence). This CDR3 comprises 15 residues. The CDR3 sequence: CAWKYGGGTNEKLFF. In DNA, the CDR3 is TGTGCCTGGAAGTATGGGGGTGGAACTAATGAAAAACTGTTTTTT.

This clonotype showed up many times. The rearrangement uses TRBV10-3 and TRBJ2-5, with TRBD2 identical over 8 bases. The CDR3 runs 13 residues. The ends lost 5 bases at V and 5 bases at J; junction bases unmatched: 4. Germline CDR1 is ENHRY and CDR2 is SYGVKD. CDR3 sequence reads: CAISSGSKETQYF. The CDR3 nucleotides are TGTGCCATCAGTAGCGGGAGCAAGGAGACCCAGTACTTC.

This clonotype was counted only a few times. The gene calls are TRBV5-1 and TRBJ1-2; possibly TRBD1 for D (6 bases). Per the germline V gene, CDR1 is SGHRS and CDR2 is YFSETQ. Trimming stripped 0 bases from V and 6 bases from J, with 15 bases between. The CDR3 has 15 amino acids. The CDR3 loop is CASSLESGGVDGYTF. Here the CDR3 DNA reads TGCGCCAGCAGCTTGGAGTCCGGGGGCGTCGATGGCTACACCTTC. The full variable domain, in which reference TRBV5-1 and TRBJ1-2 provide the parts outside the CDR3, is KAGVTQTPRYLIKTRGQQVTLSCSPISGHRSVSWYQQTPGQGLQFLFEYFSETQRNKGNFPGRFSGRQFSNSRSEMNVSTLELGDSALYLCASSLESGGVDGYTFGSGTRLTVV.

This clonotype was detected ten times or more. This sequence joins TRBV27 and TRBJ2-5, with 9 nucleotides matching TRBD2. After removal of 1 base from V and 5 bases from J, the junction contained 2 bases not matched to a gene. The CDR3 sequence is 14 residues long. CDR1 is MNHEY and CDR2 is SMNVEV in the germline V gene (reference sequence). The DNA of the CDR3 is TGTGCCAGCAGTTTATGGCGGGAGGGGGAGACCCAGTACTTC. Encoded protein: CASSLWREGETQYF.

The chain joins TRBV6-1 to TRBJ1-5; TRBD1 matches 7 bases. This CDR3 comprises 14 residues. Germline CDR1 is MNHNS and CDR2 is SASEGT. V trimming: 5 bases; J trimming: 2 bases; junction bases outside the gene matches: 3. CDR3 sequence (DNA): TGTGCCAGCAGTTATACAGGGGGCAATCAGCCCCAGCATTTT. It is translated as CASSYTGGNQPQHF.

Concerning this clonotype: Germline is not matched at one junction end, which may reflect a read error. The J gene is TRBJ2-5, the V gene TRBV24-1; 11 bases fit TRBD1. Germline V gene sequence: CDR1 KGHDR, CDR2 SFDVKD. The CDR3 is 15 residues long. CDR3 amino acids: CATSSGTGGLEIQYF. The CDR3 DNA follows: TGTGCCACCAGCTCCGGGACAGGGGGTTTAGAGATCCAGTACTTC.

This clonotype was recorded many times. This chain connects TRBV12-3 or TRBV12-4 to TRBJ2-1, with D perhaps being TRBD1 or TRBD2 (5 bases each). V dropped 3 bases and J dropped 8 bases, with 11 bases sitting between them. This CDR3 has 13 residues. The CDR3 nucleotides are TGTGCCAGCAGTTTGGGACGCGCGGATGAGCAGTTCTTC. Its translation is CASSLGRADEQFF.

This clonotype was recorded at least ten times. The chain recombines TRBV7-9 with TRBJ1-1; TRBD1 is a possible D gene (5 bases). CDR3 length: 15 residues. V was shortened by 2 bases and J by 0 bases, with 10 bases between the two germline ends. Germline V gene data show CDR1 as SEHNR and CDR2 as FQNEAQ (reference sequence). The DNA for the CDR3 is TGTGCCAGCAGCTTACACAGGAACCTGAACACTGAAGCTTTCTTT. Residues: CASSLHRNLNTEAFF.

Many counts were recorded for this clonotype. The rearrangement joins TRBV5-1 to TRBJ2-3; 16 nucleotides align to TRBD2. This CDR3 spans 18 amino acids. The ends lost 4 bases at V and 2 bases at J; junction bases unmatched: 7. In germline, CDR1 is SGHRS, CDR2 YFSETQ. This CDR3 reads CASSLGLAGGPPTDTQYF. The CDR3 DNA follows: TGCGCCAGCAGCCTGGGACTAGCGGGAGGGCCTCCCACAGATACGCAGTATTTT.

This clonotype was counted between two and nine times. This sequence joins TRBV7-3 and TRBJ2-3, with 10 bases matching TRBD2. This CDR3 is 16 amino acids long. Germline values: CDR1 SGHTA, CDR2 FQGTGA. V lost 2 bases to trimming and J lost 7 bases; unmatched junction nucleotides: 9. CDR3 sequence: CASSLGLAGAVNTQYF. In DNA form, the CDR3 reads TGTGCCAGCAGCTTAGGGCTAGCGGGAGCGGTGAATACGCAGTATTTT.